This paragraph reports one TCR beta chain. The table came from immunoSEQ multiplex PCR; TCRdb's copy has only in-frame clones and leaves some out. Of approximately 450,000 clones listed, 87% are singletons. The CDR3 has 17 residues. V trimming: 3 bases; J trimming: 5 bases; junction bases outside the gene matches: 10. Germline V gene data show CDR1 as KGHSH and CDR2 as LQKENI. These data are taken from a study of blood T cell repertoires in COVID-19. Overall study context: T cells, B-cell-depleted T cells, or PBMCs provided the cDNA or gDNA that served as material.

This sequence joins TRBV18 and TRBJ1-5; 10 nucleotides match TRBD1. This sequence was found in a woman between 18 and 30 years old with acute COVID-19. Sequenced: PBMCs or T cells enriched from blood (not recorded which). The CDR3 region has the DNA TGTGCCAGCTCACCGGGACAGGGGATTGGCGGCGATCAGCCCCAGCATTTT. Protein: CASSPGQGIGGDQPQHF.